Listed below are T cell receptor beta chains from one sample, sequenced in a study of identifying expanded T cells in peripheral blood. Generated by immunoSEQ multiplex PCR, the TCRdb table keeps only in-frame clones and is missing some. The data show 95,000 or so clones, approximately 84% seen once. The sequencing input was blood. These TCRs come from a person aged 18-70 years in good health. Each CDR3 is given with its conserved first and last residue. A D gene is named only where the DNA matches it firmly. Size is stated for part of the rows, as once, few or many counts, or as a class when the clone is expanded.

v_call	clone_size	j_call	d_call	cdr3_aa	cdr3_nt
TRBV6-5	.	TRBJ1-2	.	CASSYDRQDGYTF	TGTGCCAGCAGTTACGATCGGCAGGATGGCTACACCTTC
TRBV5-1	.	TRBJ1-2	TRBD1	CASSVGQAKDYGYTF	TGCGCCAGCAGCGTGGGACAGGCAAAGGACTATGGCTACACCTTC
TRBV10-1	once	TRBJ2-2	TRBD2	CASSHGGAGELFF	TGCGCCAGCTCCCACGGGGGGGCCGGGGAGCTGTTTTTT
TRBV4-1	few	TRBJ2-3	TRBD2	CASSQDPAGGPTDTQYF	TGCGCCAGCAGCCAAGATCCCGCGGGGGGCCCCACAGATACGCAGTATTTT
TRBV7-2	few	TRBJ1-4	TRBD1	CASSLSQGGGEKLFF	TGTGCCAGCAGCTTATCGCAAGGGGGCGGTGAAAAACTGTTTTTT
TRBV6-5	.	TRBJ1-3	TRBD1	CASRLGTASSNTIYF	TGTGCCAGCAGACTCGGGACAGCCTCGTCAAACACCATATATTTT
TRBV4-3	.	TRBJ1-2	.	CASSQETGRGYTF	TGCGCCAGCAGCCAAGAAACGGGCCGAGGCTACACCTTC
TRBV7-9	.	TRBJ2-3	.	CASSNRVTDTQYF	TGTGCCAGCAGCAACAGGGTCACAGATACGCAGTATTTT
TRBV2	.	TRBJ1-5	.	CASSAVQQVYNQPQHF	TGTGCCAGCAGTGCGGTACAACAGGTTTACAATCAGCCCCAGCATTTT
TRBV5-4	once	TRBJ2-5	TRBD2	CASSGTTSGGVYQETQYF	TGTGCCAGCAGCGGCACAACTAGCGGGGGTGTGTACCAAGAGACCCAGTACTTC
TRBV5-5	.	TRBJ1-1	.	CASSLVVVNTEAFF	TGTGCCAGCAGCTTGGTCGTGGTGAACACTGAAGCTTTCTTT